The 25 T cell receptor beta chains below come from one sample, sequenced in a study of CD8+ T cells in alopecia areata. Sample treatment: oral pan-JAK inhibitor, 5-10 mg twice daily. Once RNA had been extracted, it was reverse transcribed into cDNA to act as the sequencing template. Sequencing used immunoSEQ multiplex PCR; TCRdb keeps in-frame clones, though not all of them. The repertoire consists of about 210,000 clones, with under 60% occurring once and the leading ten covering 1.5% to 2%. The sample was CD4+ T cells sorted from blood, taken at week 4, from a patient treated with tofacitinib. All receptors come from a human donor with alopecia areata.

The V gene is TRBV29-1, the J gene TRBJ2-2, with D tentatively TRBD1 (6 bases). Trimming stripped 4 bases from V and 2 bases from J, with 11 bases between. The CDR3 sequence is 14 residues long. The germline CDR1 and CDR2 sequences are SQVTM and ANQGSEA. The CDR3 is CSVARDTNTGELFF. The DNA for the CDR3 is TGCAGCGTTGCCCGGGACACCAACACCGGGGAGCTGTTTTTT.

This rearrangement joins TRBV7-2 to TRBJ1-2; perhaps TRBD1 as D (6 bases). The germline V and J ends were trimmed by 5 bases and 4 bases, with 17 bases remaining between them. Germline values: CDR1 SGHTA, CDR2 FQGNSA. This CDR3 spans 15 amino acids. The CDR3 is CASSGSRTAVYGYTF. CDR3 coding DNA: TGTGCCAGCAGCGGGTCTAGGACAGCCGTCTATGGCTACACCTTC.

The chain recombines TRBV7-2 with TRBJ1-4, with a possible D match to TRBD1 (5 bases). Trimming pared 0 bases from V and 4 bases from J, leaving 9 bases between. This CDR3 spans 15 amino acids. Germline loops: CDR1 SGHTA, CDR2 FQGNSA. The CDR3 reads CASSLAIGGNEKLFF. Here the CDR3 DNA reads TGTGCCAGCAGCTTAGCGATCGGGGGTAATGAAAAACTGTTTTTT.

As DNA, the CDR3 is TGTGCCTGGAGTGTACGGCGGGGGGACACAGATACGCAGTATTTT. It codes for CAWSVRRGDTDTQYF. The chain carries TRBV30 and TRBJ2-3, with 8 bases that match TRBD2. With V trimmed by 0 bases and J by 2 bases, 4 bases remained unmatched. Germline V gene lookup returns CDR1 GTSNPN and CDR2 SVGIG (reference sequence). This CDR3 region has 15 residues.

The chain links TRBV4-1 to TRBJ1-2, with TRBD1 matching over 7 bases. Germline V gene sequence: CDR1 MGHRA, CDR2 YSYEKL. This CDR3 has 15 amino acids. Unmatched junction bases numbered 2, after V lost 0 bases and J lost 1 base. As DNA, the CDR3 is TGCGCCAGCAGCCAAGATGACAGGGATAACTATGGCTACACCTTC. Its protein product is CASSQDDRDNYGYTF.

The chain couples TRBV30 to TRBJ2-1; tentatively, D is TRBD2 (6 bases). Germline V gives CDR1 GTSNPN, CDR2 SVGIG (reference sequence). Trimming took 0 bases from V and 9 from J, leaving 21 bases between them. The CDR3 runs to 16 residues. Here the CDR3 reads CAWSVQTPRLGAEQFF. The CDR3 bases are TGTGCCTGGAGTGTACAAACCCCCCGACTAGGGGCTGAGCAGTTCTTC.

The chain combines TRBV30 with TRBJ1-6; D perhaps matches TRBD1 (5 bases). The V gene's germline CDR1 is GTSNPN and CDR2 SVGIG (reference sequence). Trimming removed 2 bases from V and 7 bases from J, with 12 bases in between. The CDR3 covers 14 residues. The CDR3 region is CAWSPGPPNSPLHF. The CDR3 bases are TGTGCCTGGAGTCCGGGACCTCCCAATTCACCCCTCCACTTT.

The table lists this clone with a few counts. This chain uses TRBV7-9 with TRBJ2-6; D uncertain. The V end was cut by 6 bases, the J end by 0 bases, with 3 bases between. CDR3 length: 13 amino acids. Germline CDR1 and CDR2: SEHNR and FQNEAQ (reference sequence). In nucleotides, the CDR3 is TGTGCCAGCAGGGGCTCTGGGGCCAACGTCCTGACTTTC. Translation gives CASRGSGANVLTF.

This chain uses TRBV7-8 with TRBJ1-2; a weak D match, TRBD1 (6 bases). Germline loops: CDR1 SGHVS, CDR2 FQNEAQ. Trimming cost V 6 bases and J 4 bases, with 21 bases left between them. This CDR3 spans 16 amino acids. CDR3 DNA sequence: TGTGCCAGCAGTGATTCGACCGGGACAAGGGTCTATGGCTACACCTTC. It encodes CASSDSTGTRVYGYTF.

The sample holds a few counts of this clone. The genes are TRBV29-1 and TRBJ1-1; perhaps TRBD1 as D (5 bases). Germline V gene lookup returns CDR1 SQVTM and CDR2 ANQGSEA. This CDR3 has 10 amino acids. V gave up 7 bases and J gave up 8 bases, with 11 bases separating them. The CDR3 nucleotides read TGCAGCGCCTTTCGGGGGGAAGCTTTCTTT. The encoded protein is CSAFRGEAFF. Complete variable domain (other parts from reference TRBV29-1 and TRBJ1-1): SAVISQKPSRDICQRGTSLTIQCQVDSQVTMMFWYRQQPGQSLTLIATANQGSEATYESGFVIDKFPISRPNLTFSTLTVSNMSPEDSSIYLCSAFRGEAFFGQGTRLTVV.

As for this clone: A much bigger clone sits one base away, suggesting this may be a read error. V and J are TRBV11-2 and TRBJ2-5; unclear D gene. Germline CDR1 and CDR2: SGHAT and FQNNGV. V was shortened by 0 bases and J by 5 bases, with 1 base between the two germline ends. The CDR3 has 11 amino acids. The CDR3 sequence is CASSLDETQYF. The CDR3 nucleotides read TGTGCCAGCAGCTTAGACGAGACCCAGTACTTC.

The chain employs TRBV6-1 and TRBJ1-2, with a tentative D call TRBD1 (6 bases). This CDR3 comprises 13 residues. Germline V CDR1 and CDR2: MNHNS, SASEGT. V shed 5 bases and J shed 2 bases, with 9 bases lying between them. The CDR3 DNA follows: TGTGCCAGCAGTAAAGGACAGAACTATGGCTACACCTTC. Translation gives CASSKGQNYGYTF.

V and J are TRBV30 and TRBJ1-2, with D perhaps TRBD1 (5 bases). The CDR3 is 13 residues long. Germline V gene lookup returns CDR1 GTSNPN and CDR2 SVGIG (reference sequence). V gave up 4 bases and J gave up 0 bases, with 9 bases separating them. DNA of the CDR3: TGTGCCTGGAAGGGGCCGGCTAACTATGGCTACACCTTC. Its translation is CAWKGPANYGYTF.

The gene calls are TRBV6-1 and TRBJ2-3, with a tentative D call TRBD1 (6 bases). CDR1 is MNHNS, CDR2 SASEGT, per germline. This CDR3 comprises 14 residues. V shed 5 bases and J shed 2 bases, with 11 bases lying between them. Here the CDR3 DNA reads TGTGCCAGCAGTCGTCGGACAGCCACAGATACGCAGTATTTT. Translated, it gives CASSRRTATDTQYF.

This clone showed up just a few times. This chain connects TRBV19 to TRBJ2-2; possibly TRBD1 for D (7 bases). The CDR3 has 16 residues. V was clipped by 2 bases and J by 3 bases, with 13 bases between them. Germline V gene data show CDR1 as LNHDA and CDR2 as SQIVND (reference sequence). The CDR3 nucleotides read TGTGCCAGTAGTATATTCAGGGGGGCCCACACCGGGGAGCTGTTTTTT. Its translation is CASSIFRGAHTGELFF.

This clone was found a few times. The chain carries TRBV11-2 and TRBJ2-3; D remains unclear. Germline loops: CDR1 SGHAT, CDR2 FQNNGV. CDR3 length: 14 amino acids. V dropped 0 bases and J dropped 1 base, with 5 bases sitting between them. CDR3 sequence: CASSLDGRTDTQYF. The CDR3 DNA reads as TGTGCCAGCAGCTTAGATGGACGCACAGATACGCAGTATTTT.

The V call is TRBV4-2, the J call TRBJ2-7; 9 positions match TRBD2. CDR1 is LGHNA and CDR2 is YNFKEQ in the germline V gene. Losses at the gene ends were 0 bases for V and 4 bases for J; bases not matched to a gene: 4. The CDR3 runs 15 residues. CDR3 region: CASSQEASGAYEQYF. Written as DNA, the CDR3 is TGTGCCAGCAGCCAAGAGGCTAGCGGGGCTTACGAGCAGTACTTC.

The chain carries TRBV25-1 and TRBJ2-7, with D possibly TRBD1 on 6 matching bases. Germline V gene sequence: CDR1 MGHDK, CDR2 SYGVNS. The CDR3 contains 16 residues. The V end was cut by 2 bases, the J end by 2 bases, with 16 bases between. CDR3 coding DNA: TGTGCCAGCAGTGAAAGTCTTACGCAGGGGACCTACGAGCAGTACTTC. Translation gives CASSESLTQGTYEQYF.

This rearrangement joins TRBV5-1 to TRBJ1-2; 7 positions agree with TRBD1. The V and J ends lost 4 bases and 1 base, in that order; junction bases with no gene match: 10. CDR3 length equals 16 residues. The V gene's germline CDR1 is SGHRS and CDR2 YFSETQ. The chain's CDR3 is CASSVTGRSGNYGYTF. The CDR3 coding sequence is TGCGCCAGCAGCGTGACAGGGAGGAGCGGTAACTATGGCTACACCTTC.

Written as DNA, the CDR3 is TGTGCCAGCAGCCCTGGGGGGCTTCACTACGAGCAGTACTTC. It codes for CASSPGGLHYEQYF. The rearrangement joins TRBV7-2 to TRBJ2-7; D may correspond to TRBD1 or TRBD2 (6 bases each). CDR1 and CDR2 (germline): SGHTA, FQGNSA. This CDR3 spans 14 amino acids. Trimming took 5 bases from V and 3 from J, leaving 14 bases between them.

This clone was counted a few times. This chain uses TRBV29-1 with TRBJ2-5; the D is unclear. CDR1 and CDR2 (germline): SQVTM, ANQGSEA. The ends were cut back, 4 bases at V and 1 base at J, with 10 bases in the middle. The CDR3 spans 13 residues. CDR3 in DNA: TGCAGCGTTGGTGGCCCGTTCCAAGAGACCCAGTACTTC. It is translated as CSVGGPFQETQYF.

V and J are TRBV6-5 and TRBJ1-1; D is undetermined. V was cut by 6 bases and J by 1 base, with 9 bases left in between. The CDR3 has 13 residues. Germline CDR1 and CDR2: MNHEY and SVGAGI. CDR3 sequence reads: CASSLSKNTEAFF. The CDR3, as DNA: TGTGCCAGCAGCCTCTCCAAGAACACTGAAGCTTTCTTT.

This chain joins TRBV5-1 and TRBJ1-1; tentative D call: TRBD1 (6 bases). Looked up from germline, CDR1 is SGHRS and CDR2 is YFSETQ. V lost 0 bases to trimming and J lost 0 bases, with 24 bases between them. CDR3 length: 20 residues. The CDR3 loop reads CASSLALTPVVGGLNTEAFF. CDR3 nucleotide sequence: TGCGCCAGCAGCTTGGCGTTAACGCCCGTGGTCGGGGGCTTGAACACTGAAGCTTTCTTT.

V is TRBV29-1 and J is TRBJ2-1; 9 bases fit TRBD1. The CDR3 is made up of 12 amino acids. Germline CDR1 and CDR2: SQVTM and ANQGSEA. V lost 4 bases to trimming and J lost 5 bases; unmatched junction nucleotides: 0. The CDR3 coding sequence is TGCAGCGTTGGACAGGGGGACAATGAGCAGTTCTTC. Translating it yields CSVGQGDNEQFF.

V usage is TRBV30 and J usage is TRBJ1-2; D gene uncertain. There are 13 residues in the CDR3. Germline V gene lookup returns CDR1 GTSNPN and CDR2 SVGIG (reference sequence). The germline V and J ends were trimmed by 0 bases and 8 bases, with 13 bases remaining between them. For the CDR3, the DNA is TGTGCCTGGAGTGTGGGATGGCAGGCGGGCTACACCTTC. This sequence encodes CAWSVGWQAGYTF.